These 24 T cell receptor beta chains share one sample of origin, sequenced in a study of T cells after yellow fever vaccination. TCRdb fed the 5' RACE reads into MiXCR, producing one record per CDR3 protein. The top ten hold around 16% of the sample, which has about 580,000 distinct CDR3 sequences, roughly 17% seen once. Source: PBMCs, taken 4 to 6 days after the first yellow fever vaccination. The receptors were sampled from a man between 18 and 29 years old who received the YFV17D yellow fever vaccine.

This clonotype was found a few times. The chain has TRBV7-2 and TRBJ2-5; the match to TRBD2 covers 10 bases. The V and J ends lost 7 bases and 5 bases, in that order; junction bases with no gene match: 13. Germline V gene lookup returns CDR1 SGHTA and CDR2 FQGNSA. The length of the CDR3 is 16 residues. The CDR3 spells CASTYLRISGGETQYF. The CDR3 region has the DNA TGTGCCAGCACCTATCTCCGGATTAGCGGGGGGGAGACCCAGTACTTC.

For this clonotype: A read error may be the cause here, since a much bigger clone is one base away. The rearrangement uses TRBV27 and TRBJ2-6; possibly TRBD2 for D (5 bases). The CDR3 totals 14 residues. Germline V gene sequence: CDR1 MNHEY, CDR2 SMNVEV (reference sequence). The V end lost 4 bases, the J end lost 1 base, and 5 bases lay between the germline ends. CDR3 region: CASSWESGANVLTF. CDR3 nucleotide sequence: TGTGCCAGCAGTTGGGAGTCTGGGGCCAACGTCCTGACTTTC.

The J gene is TRBJ2-1, the V gene TRBV7-3, with TRBD1 matching over 11 bases. V dropped 2 bases and J dropped 7; count of bases not matched to a gene: 4. The germline V gene encodes CDR1 SGHTA and CDR2 FQGTGA. The CDR3 has 15 residues. The CDR3 bases are TGTGCCAGCAGCTTAGGTGGACAGGGGGCAAATGAGCAGTTCTTC. This translates into CASSLGGQGANEQFF.

The chain links TRBV11-1 to TRBJ2-3; no reliable D call. Germline CDR1 reads SGHAT; CDR2 reads FQDESV (reference sequence). V was cut by 3 bases and J by 2 bases, with 24 bases left in between. The CDR3 extends over 19 amino acids. The CDR3 bases are TGTGCCAGCAGCTTCGTTCCTCCTCGGCATCCTTCATCCACAGATACGCAGTATTTT. Protein sequence: CASSFVPPRHPSSTDTQYF.

The gene calls are TRBV7-3 and TRBJ2-2; D ambiguous. CDR1 and CDR2 from the germline V gene are SGHTA and FQGTGA. The germline V and J ends were trimmed by 2 bases and 3 bases, with 16 bases remaining between them. CDR3 length: 17 residues. CDR3 bases: TGTGCCAGCAGCTTAGTAATAGACGGTTTCGACACCGGGGAGCTGTTTTTT. Translated, it gives CASSLVIDGFDTGELFF.

This clonotype was seen only a few times. The J gene is TRBJ1-5, the V gene TRBV20-1; tentatively, D is TRBD1 (6 bases). This CDR3 contains 13 residues. Germline CDR1 DFQATT, CDR2 SNEGSKA (reference sequence). The V and J ends lost 5 bases and 2 bases respectively, with 10 bases between them. CDR3 bases: TGCAGTGCTCCACAGGGTGGCAATCAGCCCCAGCATTTT. It translates to CSAPQGGNQPQHF.

The J gene is TRBJ2-7, the V gene TRBV4-2; D is undetermined. Germline V lookup: CDR1 LGHNA, CDR2 YNFKEQ. This CDR3 is built from 15 residues. The V gene lost 1 base and the J gene lost 0 bases, with 10 bases spanning the gap. The CDR3 nucleotides are TGTGCCAGCAGCCAAGGACAAATCTCCTCCTACGAGCAGTACTTC. Protein product: CASSQGQISSYEQYF.

This clonotype was detected many times. This chain joins TRBV5-6 and TRBJ2-3; 7 bases are a match to TRBD2. There are 15 residues in the CDR3. The ends lost 3 bases at V and 1 base at J; junction bases unmatched: 5. The germline CDR1 and CDR2 sequences are SGHDT and YYEEEE. CDR3 DNA: TGTGCCAGCAGCTCGGCGAGCGGGGGCACAGATACGCAGTATTTT. This codes for CASSSASGGTDTQYF.

Written as DNA, the CDR3 is TGCGCCAGCAGCCCTACGGGGGGCTCGCTGAACACTGAAGCTTTCTTT. This codes for CASSPTGGSLNTEAFF. The rearrangement links TRBV4-3 to TRBJ1-1, with D perhaps matching TRBD1 (6 bases). Trimming removed 4 bases from V and 0 bases from J, with 15 bases in between. Looked up from germline, CDR1 is LGHNA and CDR2 is YSLEER. The CDR3 runs to 16 residues.

DNA of the CDR3: TGTGCCAGCAGTCCAGTCCCGACAGGGGCGACCTATGGCTACACCTTC. Its protein product is CASSPVPTGATYGYTF. The chain uses TRBV5-5 and TRBJ1-2; 8 positions match TRBD1. The CDR3 runs to 16 residues. Germline V gives CDR1 SGHKS, CDR2 YYEKEE (reference sequence). V lost 5 bases to trimming and J lost 4 bases; unmatched junction nucleotides: 13.

V usage is TRBV6-2 or TRBV6-3 and J usage is TRBJ2-1, with a tentative D call TRBD1 (5 bases). The CDR3 runs 14 residues. The V end was cut by 2 bases, the J end by 12 bases, with 17 bases between. Germline values: CDR1 MNHEY, CDR2 SVGEGT. As DNA, the CDR3 is TGTGCCAGCAGTTACCCCGGACACGTCCTCGGGCAGTTCTTC. Residues: CASSYPGHVLGQFF.

This clonotype was found a few times. This chain connects TRBV27 to TRBJ1-2; 9 bases agree with TRBD1. V lost 11 bases to trimming and J lost 0 bases; unmatched junction nucleotides: 4. Germline V gives CDR1 MNHEY, CDR2 SMNVEV (reference sequence). CDR3 length: 13 residues. CDR3: CAAGQGANYGYTF. The CDR3 nucleotides are TGTGCCGCGGGACAGGGAGCTAACTATGGCTACACCTTC.

The genes are TRBV12-3 or TRBV12-4 and TRBJ1-5, with D perhaps TRBD1 (5 bases). This CDR3 contains 13 residues. V was pared by 8 bases and J by 8 bases, with 16 bases between. The DNA for the CDR3 is TGTGCCAGCCGAATGGGGGGGGGTGAGCCCCAGCATTTT. It yields the protein CASRMGGGEPQHF.

The genes are TRBV18 and TRBJ2-3, with TRBD1 matching over 10 bases. Unmatched junction bases numbered 4, after V lost 3 bases and J lost 4 bases. Germline V gives CDR1 KGHSH, CDR2 LQKENI. CDR3 length: 15 residues. The CDR3 loop is CASSPGQGSPDTQYF. In DNA, the CDR3 is TGTGCCAGCTCACCGGGACAGGGGAGCCCAGATACGCAGTATTTT.

V is TRBV4-2 and J is TRBJ2-4, with 14 bases aligning to TRBD2. V trimming: 1 base; J trimming: 4 bases; junction bases outside the gene matches: 0. Germline CDR1 LGHNA, CDR2 YNFKEQ. The CDR3 spans 16 residues. The CDR3 DNA sequence: TGTGCCAGCAGCCAAGGGACTAGCGGGGGGAAAAACATTCAGTACTTC. Its translation is CASSQGTSGGKNIQYF.

CDR3 sequence reads: CASKKGTEFYNEQFF. In DNA form, the CDR3 reads TGTGCCAGCAAAAAGGGGACAGAGTTCTACAATGAGCAGTTCTTC. The chain carries TRBV12-3 or TRBV12-4 and TRBJ2-1; TRBD1 agrees at 7 bases. The ends lost 7 bases at V and 3 bases at J; junction bases unmatched: 9. The CDR3 is 15 amino acids.

In this sample, this clonotype turned up a few times. The genes are TRBV7-9 and TRBJ1-4, with 8 bases aligning to TRBD1. The CDR3 covers 15 residues. In germline, CDR1 is SEHNR, CDR2 FQNEAQ (reference sequence). After removal of 5 bases from V and 3 bases from J, the junction contained 5 bases not matched to a gene. For the CDR3, the DNA is TGTGCCAGCAGCGCGGACAGGGACTCTAATGAAAAACTGTTTTTT. Translating it yields CASSADRDSNEKLFF.

V gene TRBV6-5 combines with J gene TRBJ2-1; D gene unclear. Germline V gene lookup returns CDR1 MNHEY and CDR2 SVGAGI. The V and J ends lost 0 bases and 3 bases respectively, with 6 bases between them. This CDR3 is built from 14 residues. CDR3 coding DNA: TGTGCCAGCAGTTACTCTGCCTACTACAATGAGCAGTTCTTC. Amino acids: CASSYSAYYNEQFF.

J is TRBJ2-7 and V is TRBV5-1; 12 bases fit TRBD1. V lost 4 bases to trimming and J lost 3 bases; unmatched junction nucleotides: 11. Per the germline V gene, CDR1 is SGHRS and CDR2 is YFSETQ. This CDR3 has 17 residues. This CDR3 reads CASSPRDRGRGIYEQYF. In nucleotides, the CDR3 is TGCGCCAGCAGCCCCCGGGACAGGGGGCGTGGGATCTACGAGCAGTACTTC. Combining the CDR3 with reference TRBV5-1 and TRBJ2-7 gives the whole variable domain KAGVTQTPRYLIKTRGQQVTLSCSPISGHRSVSWYQQTPGQGLQFLFEYFSETQRNKGNFPGRFSGRQFSNSRSEMNVSTLELGDSALYLCASSPRDRGRGIYEQYFGPGTRLTVT.

Worth noting for this clonotype: The junction departs from the called germline gene at one end, perhaps through a read error. CDR3 in DNA: TGTGCCAACAGCGTATCGGGAGACATAACTTTTGACCCCTCCTACAATGAGCAGTTCTTC. It encodes CANSVSGDITFDPSYNEQFF. This rearrangement joins TRBV9 to TRBJ2-1; maybe TRBD2 (6 bases). The CDR3 has 20 residues. CDR1 is SGDLS and CDR2 is YYNGEE in the germline V gene.

This clonotype was seen a few times. The rearrangement links TRBV15 to TRBJ1-3; D unclear. Germline CDR1 and CDR2: LNHNV and YYDKDF (reference sequence). The CDR3 runs 15 residues. Trimming took 0 bases from V and 1 from J, leaving 7 bases between them. CDR3 amino acids: CATSRDWGSGNTIYF. For the CDR3, the DNA is TGTGCCACCAGCAGAGATTGGGGATCTGGAAACACCATATATTTT.

CDR3 region: CASSDDRGPGELFF. CDR3 coding DNA: TGTGCCAGCAGCGACGACAGGGGGCCAGGGGAGCTGTTTTTT. V and J are TRBV9 and TRBJ2-2, with TRBD1 identical over 10 bases. CDR1 and CDR2 from the germline V gene are SGDLS and YYNGEE. V gave up 3 bases and J gave up 8 bases; unmatched junction bases: 4. The CDR3 loop spans 14 amino acids.

This clonotype was seen a few times. The chain links TRBV20-1 to TRBJ2-1; D is ambiguous. In germline, CDR1 is DFQATT, CDR2 SNEGSKA (reference sequence). With 0 bases removed from V and 8 bases from J, the gap between germline ends came to 17 bases. The CDR3 totals 15 residues. CDR3 nucleotide sequence: TGCAGTGCTAGAGATGCGGCTAGTTATTACTATGAGCAGTTCTTC. This sequence encodes CSARDAASYYYEQFF.

This clonotype was found a few times. The genes are TRBV7-8 and TRBJ1-1; a weak D match, TRBD1 (5 bases). From germline, CDR1 is SGHVS and CDR2 FQNEAQ. V was shortened by 2 bases and J by 4 bases, with 17 bases between the two germline ends. This CDR3 has 16 amino acids. For the CDR3, the DNA is TGTGCCAGCAGCTTAAGGGCGGCAGGGCTCGGCACTGAAGCTTTCTTT. Its protein is CASSLRAAGLGTEAFF. The variable domain in full, completed from reference TRBV7-8 and TRBJ1-1, reads GAGVSQSPRYKVAKRGQDVALRCDPISGHVSLFWYQQALGQGPEFLTYFQNEAQLDKSGLPSDRFFAERPEGSVSTLKIQRTQQEDSAVYLCASSLRAAGLGTEAFFGQGTRLTVV.